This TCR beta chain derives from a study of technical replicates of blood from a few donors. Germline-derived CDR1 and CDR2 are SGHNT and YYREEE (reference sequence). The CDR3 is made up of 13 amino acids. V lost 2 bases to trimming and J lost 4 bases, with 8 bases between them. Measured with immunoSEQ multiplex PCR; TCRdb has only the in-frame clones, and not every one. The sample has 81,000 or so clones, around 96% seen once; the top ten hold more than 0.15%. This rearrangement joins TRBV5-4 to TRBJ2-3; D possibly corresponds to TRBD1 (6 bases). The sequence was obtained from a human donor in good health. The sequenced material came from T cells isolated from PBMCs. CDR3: CASSLQGPDTQYF. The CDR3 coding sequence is TGTGCCAGCAGCTTACAGGGACCAGATACGCAGTATTTT.